These 13 T cell receptor beta chains were all obtained from the same sample, sequenced in a study of TIL therapy for anti-PD-1-resistant metastatic lung cancer. This was the immunoSEQ v3 assay. Sequencing used immunoSEQ multiplex PCR; TCRdb keeps in-frame clones, though not all of them. Of tens of thousands of clones listed, under 75% were seen once; the top ten hold 5.5% to 8.5%. Time point in this sample: pre-treatment sample, taken before nivolumab and TIL therapy. The source material was blood, sampled at baseline. These receptor sequences come from a person aged 25 to 80 with non-small cell lung cancer.

CDR3 loop: CASSLEGLYGYTF. The CDR3 DNA follows: TGTGCCAGCAGCCTTGAGGGGCTCTATGGCTACACCTTC. The chain couples TRBV5-4 to TRBJ1-2, with D tentatively TRBD1 (5 bases). There are 13 residues in the CDR3. V was trimmed by 4 bases and J by 4 bases, leaving 11 bases between them. Germline CDR1 and CDR2: SGHNT and YYREEE (reference sequence).

This chain uses TRBV5-1 with TRBJ2-1, with 9 bases that match TRBD2. The CDR3 is made up of 14 amino acids. Germline V gene lookup returns CDR1 SGHRS and CDR2 YFSETQ. The J segment lost 6 bases and the V segment lost 5 bases, leaving 6 bases of the junction unmatched. Here the CDR3 reads CASRDGSGGNEQFF. CDR3 bases: TGCGCCAGCAGAGATGGTAGCGGGGGCAATGAGCAGTTCTTC.

The rearrangement uses TRBV5-6 and TRBJ1-1; 11 nucleotides agree with TRBD1. The CDR3 covers 16 residues. From germline, CDR1 is SGHDT and CDR2 YYEEEE. Losses at the gene ends were 1 base for V and 1 base for J; bases not matched to a gene: 3. CDR3 bases: TGTGCCAGCAGCTTGTACGGACAGGGGGCGAACACTGAAGCTTTCTTT. As protein: CASSLYGQGANTEAFF.

The chain combines TRBV5-1 with TRBJ2-3, with D maybe TRBD1 (6 bases). Germline-derived CDR1 and CDR2 are SGHRS and YFSETQ. The length of the CDR3 is 15 residues. V gave up 4 bases and J gave up 1 base, with 13 bases separating them. CDR3 loop: CASSRTGPGTDTQYF. The CDR3 DNA reads as TGCGCCAGCAGCAGAACAGGGCCCGGCACAGATACGCAGTATTTT.

The table lists this clone with a few counts. The chain couples TRBV30 to TRBJ2-7; D gene uncertain. The CDR3 is 14 amino acids. The ends were cut back, 3 bases at V and 0 bases at J, with 12 bases in the middle. Germline loops: CDR1 GTSNPN, CDR2 SVGIG (reference sequence). The CDR3 protein is CAWRKTPNSYEQYF. DNA of the CDR3: TGTGCCTGGAGAAAAACACCCAACTCCTACGAGCAGTACTTC. The variable domain in full, completed from reference TRBV30 and TRBJ2-7, reads SQTIHQWPATLVQPVGSPLSLECTVEGTSNPNLYWYRQAAGRGLQLLFYSVGIGQISSEVPQNLSASRPQDRQFILSSKKLLLSDSGFYLCAWRKTPNSYEQYFGPGTRLTVT.

This sequence joins TRBV7-9 and TRBJ2-5; 11 positions match TRBD2. Germline V lookup: CDR1 SEHNR, CDR2 FQNEAQ (reference sequence). The CDR3 extends over 15 amino acids. J gave up 5 bases and V 3 bases, and 5 bases lay outside the gene matches. CDR3 sequence reads: CASSLATSGVETQYF. CDR3 bases: TGTGCCAGCAGCTTGGCGACTAGCGGGGTTGAGACCCAGTACTTC.

This clone was found a few times. The V gene is TRBV5-1, the J gene TRBJ1-3; no clear D gene. CDR1 and CDR2 from the germline V gene are SGHRS and YFSETQ. V was pared by 2 bases and J by 0 bases, with 6 bases between. The CDR3 loop spans 14 amino acids. The CDR3 DNA sequence: TGCGCCAGCAGCTTAGGCAGCTCTGGAAACACCATATATTTT. It specifies CASSLGSSGNTIYF.

The V call is TRBV9, the J call TRBJ2-3; weak D call: TRBD2 (6 bases). Germline loops: CDR1 SGDLS, CDR2 YYNGEE. This CDR3 has 14 amino acids. With 4 bases removed from V and 0 bases from J, the gap between germline ends came to 9 bases. The CDR3: CASSLAPSTDTQYF. CDR3 bases: TGTGCCAGCAGCCTAGCGCCCAGCACAGATACGCAGTATTTT.

The sample holds one count of this clone. The chain recombines TRBV18 with TRBJ1-4; D unclear. Looked up from germline, CDR1 is KGHSH and CDR2 is LQKENI. The CDR3 loop spans 13 amino acids. V was pared by 7 bases and J by 7 bases, with 13 bases between. The CDR3 here is CASYRAEGEKLFF. For the CDR3, the DNA is TGTGCCAGCTACCGCGCAGAAGGTGAAAAACTGTTTTTT.

This chain links TRBV19 with TRBJ2-7; 10 bases match TRBD1. The CDR3 length is 13 residues. The trim removed 6 bases at V and 4 bases at J, leaving 3 bases unmatched. The germline gives CDR1 LNHDA, CDR2 SQIVND (reference sequence). The CDR3: CASSGDRGYEQYF. The DNA of the CDR3 is TGTGCCAGTAGCGGGGACAGGGGTTACGAGCAGTACTTC.

This clone was seen ten or more times. The gene calls are TRBV5-6 and TRBJ1-1; D unclear. Per germline, CDR1 SGHDT and CDR2 YYEEEE. Deletions cut 5 bases from V and 0 bases from J, with 11 bases between. The CDR3 loop spans 14 amino acids. The CDR3 coding sequence is TGTGCCAGCAGTGGTACAGCTATGAACACTGAAGCTTTCTTT. Translation: CASSGTAMNTEAFF. Supplemented by reference TRBV5-6 and TRBJ1-1, the full variable domain reads DAGVTQSPTHLIKTRGQQVTLRCSPKSGHDTVSWYQQALGQGPQFIFQYYEEEERQRGNFPDRFSGHQFPNYSSELNVNALLLGDSALYLCASSGTAMNTEAFFGQGTRLTVV.

This clone was observed a few times. The gene calls are TRBV9 and TRBJ1-1; TRBD1 is a possible D gene (5 bases). Per germline, CDR1 SGDLS and CDR2 YYNGEE. The CDR3 runs 16 residues. V was shortened by 1 base and J by 1 base, with 14 bases between the two germline ends. CDR3: CASSVNPTEPNTEAFF. In nucleotides, the CDR3 is TGTGCCAGCAGCGTAAACCCGACAGAACCGAACACTGAAGCTTTCTTT.

This chain connects TRBV9 to TRBJ1-2, with TRBD1 as a possible D gene (6 bases). The CDR3 is 13 residues long. The V gene lost 2 bases and the J gene lost 2 bases, with 7 bases spanning the gap. Looked up from germline, CDR1 is SGDLS and CDR2 is YYNGEE. CDR3 bases: TGTGCCAGCAGCGTTCAGGGGAACTATGGCTACACCTTC. Translation: CASSVQGNYGYTF.